This TCR beta chain was captured in a study of shared clonotypes between healthy human individuals. With regard to this clone: Other nucleotide sequences from this sample produce the same CDR3.

Germline V gives CDR1 MNHEY, CDR2 SVGAGI. The ends lost 6 bases at V and 2 bases at J; junction bases unmatched: 5. The CDR3 has 14 residues. All donors were healthy HIV-negative adults lacking recent acute infections or vaccinations. Researchers ran the assay at a deep level. Per the authors' pipeline: ImmunoSEQ output held junction-only sequences without quality scores, so filtering differed. Using immunoSEQ multiplex PCR, the repertoire was profiled, and TCRdb retains in-frame clones only, with some absent. The DNA gave D and trimming, while V, J and clone size come from that table. In the table there are 2 million to 2.5 million clones, approximately 94% of which are singletons.

The rearrangement joins TRBV6-5 to TRBJ2-7; 9 nucleotides line up with TRBD1. Sequencing input: naive CD4+ T cells sorted from blood. Subset specified: CD45RA+ positively selected. This clonotype was obtained from a man younger than 30 in good health. The CDR3 DNA reads as TGTGCCAGCAGAACGGGACAGGGAGCCTACGAGCAGTACTTC. This translates into CASRTGQGAYEQYF.